What follows is one TCR beta chain and its context. Its specificity is unknown. The sample belongs to a study of OX40 agonist ivuxolimab in advanced cancers. Across the study: One patient with hepatocellular carcinoma and two with cutaneous melanoma, three in all, had partial responses. General study points: Clonal expansion from baseline to week 6 occurred in both CD4+ and CD8+ T cells.

The CDR3 spans 13 residues. The ends lost 6 bases at V and 5 bases at J; junction bases unmatched: 3. Germline CDR1 reads MNHEY; CDR2 reads SMNVEV (reference sequence). The protocol was immunoSEQ multiplex PCR, while the TCRdb copy is restricted to in-frame clones and leaves out a portion. The sample consists of some 41,000 clones, about 87% of them appearing once. This TCR derives from an adult with an advanced solid tumor such as melanoma, head and neck, liver or kidney cancer. The sequencing used CD4+ or CD8+ T cells sorted from blood, collected in a trial of the OX40 agonist ivuxolimab. The chain links TRBV27 to TRBJ1-4, with TRBD1 identical over 7 bases. In DNA, the CDR3 is TGTGCCAGCAGGTCGGGACAGAATGAAAAACTGTTTTTT. Amino acid sequence: CASRSGQNEKLFF. The entire variable domain, with the rest obtained from reference TRBV27 and TRBJ1-4, is as follows: EAQVTQNPRYLITVTGKKLTVTCSQNMNHEYMSWYRQDPGLGLRQIYYSMNVEVTDKGDVPEGYKVSRKEKRNFPLILESPSPNQTSLYFCASRSGQNEKLFFGSGTQLSVL.